This T cell receptor beta chain was profiled in a study of beta chain features in type 1 diabetes. In its sample, this clone was seen a few times. As every portion of the isolated RNA was reverse transcribed, the sequencing read expressed TCRB transcripts. Profiling relied on immunoSEQ multiplex PCR, and the TCRdb table lists in-frame clones only, not all of them. The sample has 680,000 or so clones, roughly 16% seen once. The clonotype was recovered from a man aged 18 to 30 in good health. The specimen sequenced was naive CD4+ T cells from blood.

The CDR3 spells CASSRPGLAGDTQYF. As DNA, the CDR3 is TGTGCCAGCTCACGTCCGGGACTAGCGGGAGATACGCAGTATTTT. This rearrangement joins TRBV18 to TRBJ2-3; 12 bases line up with TRBD2. The CDR3 covers 15 residues. From germline, CDR1 is KGHSH and CDR2 LQKENI. V lost 4 bases, J lost 5 bases, and 4 bases stayed unmatched. Supplemented by reference TRBV18 and TRBJ2-3, the full variable domain reads NAGVMQNPRHLVRRRGQEARLRCSPMKGHSHVYWYRQLPEEGLKFMVYLQKENIIDESGMPKERFSAEFPKEGPSILRIQQVVRGDSAAYFCASSRPGLAGDTQYFGPGTRLTVL.